One and the same sample provided the 18 T cell receptor beta chains below, sequenced in a study of CD8 T cells in ankylosing spondylitis. General study findings and limits: Characteristic of ankylosing spondylitis blood, it appeared, was a TCR beta motif comprising eight highly homologous variants.

TCRdb re-called the 5' RACE reads through MiXCR, storing one row per CDR3 protein. The table has some 400,000 distinct CDR3 sequences, 20% to 25% seen once. These TCRs' antigens remain unknown. Sequenced material: blood, either unsorted or a sorted T cell fraction (not recorded which). The receptors were sampled from a male donor with ankylosing spondylitis.

The rearrangement uses TRBV4-2 and TRBJ2-5, with D maybe TRBD2 (6 bases). This CDR3 comprises 15 residues. The V gene's germline CDR1 is LGHNA and CDR2 YNFKEQ. V gave up 1 base and J gave up 5 bases, with 14 bases separating them. The CDR3 nucleotides are TGTGCCAGCAGCCAAGTCCGGGGGTTCGGCGAGACCCAGTACTTC. Protein sequence: CASSQVRGFGETQYF.

This sequence joins TRBV30 and TRBJ2-5; 8 nucleotides align to TRBD1. With 4 bases clipped from V and 5 bases from J, the junction kept 6 bases outside the gene matches. CDR1 GTSNPN and CDR2 SVGIG come from the germline V gene (reference sequence). This CDR3 comprises 13 residues. The DNA of the CDR3 is TGTGCCTGGACAGGGGGCCTTTTGGAGACCCAGTACTTC. Amino acids: CAWTGGLLETQYF.

This clonotype was picked up a small number of times. V and J are TRBV3-1 and TRBJ2-7, with TRBD1 matching 9 bases. V dropped 3 bases and J dropped 3; count of bases not matched to a gene: 12. The CDR3 has 17 residues. Germline V CDR1 and CDR2: LGHDT, YNNKEL (reference sequence). CDR3 region: CASSHILGQGKNYEQYF. The CDR3 nucleotides read TGTGCCAGCAGCCACATCCTGGGACAGGGAAAAAACTACGAGCAGTACTTC.

The chain is built from TRBV6-1 and TRBJ2-3; no reliable D call. This CDR3 contains 15 residues. The V gene lost 5 bases and the J gene lost 0 bases, with 12 bases spanning the gap. Germline V gene data show CDR1 as MNHNS and CDR2 as SASEGT. DNA of the CDR3: TGTGCCAGCAGTCCCCGCGAAGGGAGCACAGATACGCAGTATTTT. Its translation: CASSPREGSTDTQYF.

The CDR3 region is CASSDGPLYEQYF. The CDR3 DNA is TGTGCCAGCTCGGACGGACCCCTCTACGAGCAGTACTTC. The V gene is TRBV27, the J gene TRBJ2-7, with D uncertain. CDR3 length: 13 residues. V was trimmed by 8 bases and J by 3 bases, leaving 14 bases between them. From germline, CDR1 is MNHEY and CDR2 SMNVEV (reference sequence).

The chain couples TRBV5-1 to TRBJ2-2; D not certain. The CDR3 runs 15 residues. V lost 5 bases to trimming and J lost 0 bases, with 11 bases between them. Germline V gives CDR1 SGHRS, CDR2 YFSETQ. The CDR3 region is CASRALGSNTGELFF. The CDR3 coding sequence is TGCGCCAGCAGGGCTCTGGGGTCGAACACCGGGGAGCTGTTTTTT.

V is TRBV12-3 or TRBV12-4 and J is TRBJ2-2; D possibly corresponds to TRBD1 (6 bases). The CDR3 is 14 amino acids. The V end was cut by 3 bases, the J end by 4 bases, with 9 bases between. The CDR3 bases are TGTGCCAGCAGTTTCCAGGGGAGCACCGGGGAGCTGTTTTTT. The encoded protein is CASSFQGSTGELFF.

This clonotype was observed at least ten times. The chain recombines TRBV7-9 with TRBJ2-5; weak D call: TRBD1 (6 bases). Trimming took off 1 base at V and 2 bases at J, with 8 bases between the two ends. The CDR3 totals 14 residues. Germline CDR1 is SEHNR and CDR2 is FQNEAQ (reference sequence). The CDR3 region has the DNA TGTGCCAGCAGCTTAGGGACAGCTCAAGAGACCCAGTACTTC. This encodes CASSLGTAQETQYF.

The rearrangement links TRBV5-1 to TRBJ1-4; no definite D call. V was pared by 0 bases and J by 0 bases, with 9 bases between. Germline V gene sequence: CDR1 SGHRS, CDR2 YFSETQ. The CDR3 totals 16 residues. The DNA for the CDR3 is TGCGCCAGCAGCTTGGGGTTTGGTGCAACTAATGAAAAACTGTTTTTT. Encoded protein: CASSLGFGATNEKLFF. The entire variable domain, with the rest obtained from reference TRBV5-1 and TRBJ1-4, is as follows: KAGVTQTPRYLIKTRGQQVTLSCSPISGHRSVSWYQQTPGQGLQFLFEYFSETQRNKGNFPGRFSGRQFSNSRSEMNVSTLELGDSALYLCASSLGFGATNEKLFFGSGTQLSVL.

This clonotype came up many times. The chain carries TRBV2 and TRBJ2-1, with 7 bases lining up with TRBD2. The CDR3 sequence is 16 residues long. Per the germline V gene, CDR1 is SNHLY and CDR2 is FYNNEI. Trimming took 6 bases from V and 0 from J; bases not matched to a gene: 8. Here the CDR3 DNA reads TGTGCCAGCAGGAAGGGGCTAGCGGTCTCCTACAATGAGCAGTTCTTC. As protein: CASRKGLAVSYNEQFF.

The gene calls are TRBV6-5 and TRBJ2-1, with D unresolved. The CDR3 has 15 residues. CDR1 MNHEY and CDR2 SVGAGI come from the germline V gene. Trimming shortened V by 4 bases and J by 0 bases, and 10 bases separated the two germline ends. The CDR3: CASSSLGSSYNEQFF. The CDR3 DNA sequence: TGTGCCAGCAGTTCGCTAGGAAGCTCCTACAATGAGCAGTTCTTC.

V is TRBV6-1 and J is TRBJ2-3, with D perhaps assigned TRBD1 or TRBD2 (5 bases each). The CDR3 length is 13 residues. From germline, CDR1 is MNHNS and CDR2 SASEGT. The V and J ends lost 5 bases and 4 bases respectively, with 10 bases between them. The CDR3 DNA follows: TGTGCCAGCAGTCGAGGGGTCGCAGATACGCAGTATTTT. It yields the protein CASSRGVADTQYF.

The chain uses TRBV28 and TRBJ1-2, with TRBD1 identical over 7 bases. Germline lookup yields CDR1 MDHEN and CDR2 SYDVKM. The length of the CDR3 is 15 residues. V was pared by 3 bases and J by 1 base, with 5 bases of the junction left unmatched. The CDR3 coding sequence is TGTGCCAGCAGTTTTCTGACAGGGAGTAACTATGGCTACACCTTC. Protein product: CASSFLTGSNYGYTF.

The chain links TRBV11-2 to TRBJ1-1; a possible D gene is TRBD1 (6 bases). The CDR3 is made up of 18 amino acids. Looked up from germline, CDR1 is SGHAT and CDR2 is FQNNGV. The V end was cut by 2 bases, the J end by 2 bases, with 21 bases between. In DNA, the CDR3 is TGTGCCAGCAGCTTATTGGGGACATCGCTGGGACTAAACACTGAAGCTTTCTTT. Protein sequence: CASSLLGTSLGLNTEAFF.

The gene calls are TRBV12-3 or TRBV12-4 and TRBJ2-1, with D perhaps being TRBD1 or TRBD2 (5 bases each). The ends were cut back, 2 bases at V and 5 bases at J, with 16 bases in the middle. The CDR3 consists of 16 residues. The CDR3 reads CASSLFGAAVNNEQFF. DNA for the CDR3: TGTGCCAGCAGTTTATTCGGGGCAGCAGTAAACAATGAGCAGTTCTTC.

This clonotype was picked up a small number of times. The genes are TRBV29-1 and TRBJ1-1; D not certain. Germline CDR1 and CDR2: SQVTM and ANQGSEA. This CDR3 contains 14 residues. V was cut by 2 bases and J by 1 base, with 11 bases left in between. CDR3 sequence: CSVETLGRNTEAFF. The CDR3 DNA reads TGCAGCGTTGAAACCCTCGGACGGAACACTGAAGCTTTCTTT.

CDR3 protein: CASSHQRRDTEAFF. CDR3 in DNA: TGCGCCAGCAGCCACCAGAGGCGGGATACTGAAGCTTTCTTT. The V call is TRBV4-1, the J call TRBJ1-1; no firm D call. CDR1 MGHRA and CDR2 YSYEKL come from the germline V gene. The V gene lost 3 bases and the J gene lost 5 bases, with 13 bases spanning the gap. The CDR3 sequence is 14 residues long.

Here the CDR3 reads CSAVPQIPSGNTIYF. The CDR3 DNA reads TGCAGTGCGGTACCGCAGATCCCCTCTGGAAACACCATATATTTT. The chain recombines TRBV20-1 with TRBJ1-3; D uncertain. The V end was cut by 6 bases, the J end by 0 bases, with 15 bases between. Germline loops: CDR1 DFQATT, CDR2 SNEGSKA (reference sequence). The CDR3 has 15 residues.